This T cell receptor beta chain came from a study of immune evolution from preneoplasia to lung adenocarcinoma. Study context: HLA loss of heterozygosity: under 7.5% AIS, approximately 15% MIA, approximately 35% ADC, none AAH.

Deletions cut 6 bases from V and 1 base from J, with 19 bases between. In germline, CDR1 is SGHTA, CDR2 FQGNSA. The CDR3 sequence is 17 residues long. This clone was observed once. Clones were read by immunoSEQ multiplex PCR, and TCRdb kept only the in-frame ones, dropping some. The table shows 39,000 or so clones, with less than 80% occurring only once. The source material was FFPE invasive lung adenocarcinoma tissue. This chain joins TRBV7-2 and TRBJ2-1; D is perhaps TRBD2 (6 bases). This receptor was taken from a person aged 55 to 70 with lung adenocarcinoma. The CDR3, as DNA: TGTGCCAGCAGAAACTCAGCCTACGGGAGTTCCTACAATGAGCAGTTCTTC. It is translated as CASRNSAYGSSYNEQFF.